Each of the 26 T cell receptor beta chains below was sequenced from the same sample in a study of CD8+ T cells in alopecia areata. Extracted RNA was reverse transcribed into cDNA, the sequencing template. Using immunoSEQ multiplex PCR, the repertoire was profiled, and TCRdb retains in-frame clones only, with some absent. The table has under 200,000 clones, roughly 65% seen once; the top ten hold roughly 0.99%. As to treatment: oral pan-JAK inhibitor, 5-10 mg twice daily. The material sequenced was CD4+ T cells sorted from blood, taken at week 4, from a patient treated with tofacitinib. Source of these receptors: a human donor with alopecia areata.

This clone turned up a few times. The chain employs TRBV5-6 and TRBJ2-3; 11 nucleotides align to TRBD2. Looked up from germline, CDR1 is SGHDT and CDR2 is YYEEEE. With V trimmed by 4 bases and J by 5 bases, 9 bases remained unmatched. The CDR3 runs 16 residues. The CDR3 DNA is TGTGCCAGCAGCCCTCTCCTAGCGGGGGGTGGAGATACGCAGTATTTT. This gives the protein CASSPLLAGGGDTQYF.

This chain uses TRBV27 with TRBJ1-1, with D tentatively TRBD1 (5 bases). CDR3 length: 14 amino acids. V gave up 2 bases and J gave up 3 bases, with 10 bases separating them. Germline V CDR1 and CDR2: MNHEY, SMNVEV (reference sequence). The CDR3 bases are TGTGCCAGCAGTTTAAGGGCAGGGTACACTGAAGCTTTCTTT. It codes for CASSLRAGYTEAFF.

The genes are TRBV6-1 and TRBJ2-3; no reliable D call. The V and J ends lost 8 bases and 4 bases respectively, with 16 bases between them. The germline gives CDR1 MNHNS, CDR2 SASEGT. CDR3 length equals 14 residues. CDR3: CASGTRSSPDTQYF. CDR3 bases: TGTGCCAGCGGAACCCGTTCCAGTCCAGATACGCAGTATTTT.

V and J are TRBV6-5 and TRBJ1-2; 7 nucleotides match TRBD1. CDR3 size: 13 residues. The V gene end was trimmed by 8 bases and the J gene end by 7 bases; junction bases not matched to a gene: 10. Germline values: CDR1 MNHEY, CDR2 SVGAGI. In nucleotides, the CDR3 is TGTGCCAGCGACACCGGGACAGTCGTTGGCTACACCTTC. Its translation is CASDTGTVVGYTF.

The V and J genes are TRBV5-4 and TRBJ1-1; D is undetermined. Between the trimmed V and J ends, which lost 2 bases and 0 bases, there was a span of 5 bases. CDR1 SGHNT and CDR2 YYREEE come from the germline V gene (reference sequence). The CDR3 runs 13 residues. The CDR3 DNA reads TGTGCCAGCAGCTTCCCCATGAACACTGAAGCTTTCTTT. It encodes CASSFPMNTEAFF.

This chain joins TRBV15 and TRBJ1-1, with 7 nucleotides matching TRBD1. Looked up from germline, CDR1 is LNHNV and CDR2 is YYDKDF (reference sequence). The CDR3 has 14 amino acids. The J segment lost 11 bases and the V segment lost 3 bases, leaving 12 bases of the junction unmatched. The CDR3 loop reads CATSREITGDRAFF. CDR3 coding DNA: TGTGCCACCAGCAGGGAAATCACAGGGGACCGGGCTTTCTTT.

The rearrangement uses TRBV29-1 and TRBJ2-1, with a weak D call TRBD2 (6 bases). V lost 3 bases and J lost 5, with 20 bases in between. This CDR3 contains 16 residues. Germline V gene lookup returns CDR1 SQVTM and CDR2 ANQGSEA. This CDR3 reads CSVDGRGSGENNEQFF. The DNA for the CDR3 is TGCAGCGTTGATGGAAGAGGGTCGGGGGAAAACAATGAGCAGTTCTTC.

Only a few counts were recorded for this clone. This rearrangement joins TRBV29-1 to TRBJ2-3, with D uncertain. The CDR3 consists of 15 residues. Per the germline V gene, CDR1 is SQVTM and CDR2 is ANQGSEA. Trimming took off 4 bases at V and 0 bases at J, with 14 bases between the two ends. The CDR3 spells CSVVLVRTSTDTQYF. Here the CDR3 DNA reads TGCAGCGTTGTGTTGGTCCGAACTAGCACAGATACGCAGTATTTT.

This clone has just a few counts. The chain is built from TRBV29-1 and TRBJ2-3, with TRBD2 identical over 8 bases. Trimming removed 1 base from V and 0 bases from J; junction bases left unmatched: 3. The CDR3 has 15 amino acids. Per germline, CDR1 SQVTM and CDR2 ANQGSEA. DNA for the CDR3: TGCAGCGTTGAAGTAGCGGGGATTAGCACAGATACGCAGTATTTT. This encodes CSVEVAGISTDTQYF.

The V and J genes are TRBV15 and TRBJ2-7, with TRBD2 matching 8 bases. CDR3 length equals 14 residues. Looked up from germline, CDR1 is LNHNV and CDR2 is YYDKDF (reference sequence). Unmatched junction bases numbered 6, after V lost 5 bases and J lost 3 bases. CDR3 sequence reads: CATSLFREGYEQYF. The CDR3 bases are TGTGCCACCAGCCTTTTTCGGGAGGGCTACGAGCAGTACTTC. Full variable domain (missing parts from reference TRBV15 and TRBJ2-7): DAMVIQNPRYQVTQFGKPVTLSCSQTLNHNVMYWYQQKSSQAPKLLFHYYDKDFNNEADTPDNFQSRRPNTSFCFLDIRSPGLGDTAMYLCATSLFREGYEQYFGPGTRLTVT.

This clone was recorded once. This chain links TRBV5-4 with TRBJ1-2, with D possibly matching TRBD1 (6 bases). Trimming took off 5 bases at V and 6 bases at J, with 14 bases between the two ends. There are 13 residues in the CDR3. Per the germline V gene, CDR1 is SGHNT and CDR2 is YYREEE (reference sequence). The CDR3 region is CASRFGGANGYTF. The CDR3 region has the DNA TGTGCCAGCAGGTTCGGGGGCGCGAATGGCTACACCTTC.

As to this clone: Its ends do not fully match the called genes, so a read error is possible. This chain connects TRBV7-9 to TRBJ2-4; 11 bases line up with TRBD1. Germline V CDR1 and CDR2: SEHNR, FQNEAQ (reference sequence). There are 12 residues in the CDR3. This chain's CDR3 is CASSLDRGRFDF. The CDR3 coding sequence is TGTGCCAGCAGCTTGGACAGGGGGCGCTTTGACTTC.

The genes are TRBV29-1 and TRBJ1-1, with 9 bases identical to TRBD1. The junction had 7 bases not matched to a gene; V was cut back by 7 bases and J by 4 bases. Germline-derived CDR1 and CDR2 are SQVTM and ANQGSEA. There are 13 residues in the CDR3. CDR3: CSARTGEGTEAFF. The CDR3, as DNA: TGCAGCGCGAGGACAGGGGAAGGCACTGAAGCTTTCTTT. The full variable domain, its missing parts supplied by reference TRBV29-1 and TRBJ1-1, is SAVISQKPSRDICQRGTSLTIQCQVDSQVTMMFWYRQQPGQSLTLIATANQGSEATYESGFVIDKFPISRPNLTFSTLTVSNMSPEDSSIYLCSARTGEGTEAFFGQGTRLTVV.

The V gene is TRBV19, the J gene TRBJ2-7; no clear D gene. The CDR3 has 13 amino acids. V lost 5 bases and J 2 bases, leaving 10 bases between the germline ends. CDR1 LNHDA and CDR2 SQIVND come from the germline V gene (reference sequence). CDR3 in amino acids: CASSAEGTYEQYF. The CDR3 coding sequence is TGTGCCAGTAGTGCCGAAGGGACCTACGAGCAGTACTTC.

V is TRBV29-1 and J is TRBJ2-1; 7 nucleotides align to TRBD1. V lost 6 bases, J lost 8 bases, and 4 bases stayed unmatched. Germline CDR1 SQVTM, CDR2 ANQGSEA. This CDR3 contains 11 residues. CDR3 DNA: TGCAGCGTGGACAGGCTCTATGAGCAGTTCTTC. Protein product: CSVDRLYEQFF.

The table lists this clone with many counts. The chain is built from TRBV10-3 and TRBJ1-2; the D gene is possibly TRBD1 (5 bases). The germline V gene encodes CDR1 ENHRY and CDR2 SYGVKD. V was trimmed by 10 bases and J by 9 bases, leaving 21 bases between them. The length of the CDR3 is 13 residues. The CDR3 loop is CATEAGTAGRYTF. CDR3 coding DNA: TGTGCCACCGAAGCCGGGACCGCGGGTCGCTACACCTTC.

This chain uses TRBV29-1 with TRBJ1-1, with a possible D match to TRBD1 (5 bases). V lost 2 bases to trimming and J lost 11 bases, with 9 bases between them. The germline V gene has CDR1 SQVTM and CDR2 ANQGSEA. The CDR3 totals 10 residues. The chain's CDR3 is CSVEPREAFF. CDR3 DNA: TGCAGCGTTGAACCCAGGGAGGCTTTCTTT.

The chain is built from TRBV19 and TRBJ1-1; the match to TRBD1 covers 9 bases. The CDR3 length is 14 residues. The germline CDR1 and CDR2 sequences are LNHDA and SQIVND (reference sequence). V lost 6 bases to trimming and J lost 2 bases; unmatched junction nucleotides: 4. DNA for the CDR3: TGTGCCAGTAGGGGGGACAGGGTAAACACTGAAGCTTTCTTT. Translating it yields CASRGDRVNTEAFF. The whole variable domain, filled in from reference TRBV19 and TRBJ1-1, reads DGGITQSPKYLFRKEGQNVTLSCEQNLNHDAMYWYRQDPGQGLRLIYYSQIVNDFQKGDIAEGYSVSREKKESFPLTVTSAQKNPTAFYLCASRGDRVNTEAFFGQGTRLTVV.

This chain links TRBV29-1 with TRBJ2-2; D remains ambiguous. Germline CDR1 SQVTM, CDR2 ANQGSEA. The V end lost 4 bases, the J end lost 3 bases, and 9 bases lay between the germline ends. There are 13 residues in the CDR3. CDR3 region: CSVAHIDTGELFF. CDR3 nucleotide sequence: TGCAGCGTTGCACATATCGACACCGGGGAGCTGTTTTTT.

This chain connects TRBV29-1 to TRBJ2-6, with 9 bases matching TRBD2. Germline V CDR1 and CDR2: SQVTM, ANQGSEA. Trimming at V came to 5 bases and at J to 4 bases, leaving 9 bases not matched to a gene. There are 16 residues in the CDR3. The CDR3 DNA reads TGCAGCGTTTCAGGGACTAGCAGAACCGGGGCCAACGTCCTGACTTTC. This gives the protein CSVSGTSRTGANVLTF.

The gene calls are TRBV18 and TRBJ2-1; no definite D call. Trimming removed 4 bases from V and 4 bases from J, with 5 bases in between. This CDR3 has 12 amino acids. CDR1 is KGHSH, CDR2 LQKENI, per germline. CDR3 in amino acids: CASSLGYNEQFF. Here the CDR3 DNA reads TGTGCCAGCTCACTGGGTTACAATGAGCAGTTCTTC.

The sample holds one count of this clone. V usage is TRBV27 and J usage is TRBJ2-3; 12 bases are a match to TRBD2. The CDR3 has 16 residues. The germline V gene encodes CDR1 MNHEY and CDR2 SMNVEV (reference sequence). The junction had 5 bases not matched to a gene; V was cut back by 5 bases and J by 2 bases. Here the CDR3 reads CASSPWTSGATDTQYF. In DNA, the CDR3 is TGTGCCAGCAGTCCCTGGACTAGCGGGGCCACAGATACGCAGTATTTT.

This chain uses TRBV19 with TRBJ2-5; D might be TRBD2 (5 bases). Germline assignment: CDR1 LNHDA and CDR2 SQIVND (reference sequence). Trimming took off 5 bases at V and 5 bases at J, with 15 bases between the two ends. The CDR3 spans 14 residues. Here the CDR3 DNA reads TGTGCCAGTAGTGGCGGAGGACGGCATGAGACCCAGTACTTC. Translated, it gives CASSGGGRHETQYF.

The chain joins TRBV6-5 to TRBJ1-2; D not resolved. Germline V lookup: CDR1 MNHEY, CDR2 SVGAGI. V was trimmed by 6 bases and J by 8 bases, leaving 16 bases between them. The CDR3 is made up of 13 amino acids. The CDR3, as DNA: TGTGCCAGCAGCGTTGAGGTGGGCCGCGGCTACACCTTC. It yields the protein CASSVEVGRGYTF.

The chain joins TRBV4-2 to TRBJ2-2, with D perhaps matching TRBD2 (7 bases). Germline values: CDR1 LGHNA, CDR2 YNFKEQ. CDR3 length equals 17 residues. The germline V and J ends were trimmed by 5 bases and 0 bases, with 16 bases remaining between them. The CDR3, as DNA: TGTGCCAGCAGCGGCCTGGGAGGGGGGCCGAACACCGGGGAGCTGTTTTTT. It codes for CASSGLGGGPNTGELFF.

The chain has TRBV30 and TRBJ1-1, with D unclear. Trimming removed 2 bases from V and 3 bases from J, with 4 bases in between. This CDR3 region has 11 residues. The germline V gene encodes CDR1 GTSNPN and CDR2 SVGIG (reference sequence). The DNA of the CDR3 is TGTGCCTGGAGTAGAGACACTGAAGCTTTCTTT. Its protein product is CAWSRDTEAFF.